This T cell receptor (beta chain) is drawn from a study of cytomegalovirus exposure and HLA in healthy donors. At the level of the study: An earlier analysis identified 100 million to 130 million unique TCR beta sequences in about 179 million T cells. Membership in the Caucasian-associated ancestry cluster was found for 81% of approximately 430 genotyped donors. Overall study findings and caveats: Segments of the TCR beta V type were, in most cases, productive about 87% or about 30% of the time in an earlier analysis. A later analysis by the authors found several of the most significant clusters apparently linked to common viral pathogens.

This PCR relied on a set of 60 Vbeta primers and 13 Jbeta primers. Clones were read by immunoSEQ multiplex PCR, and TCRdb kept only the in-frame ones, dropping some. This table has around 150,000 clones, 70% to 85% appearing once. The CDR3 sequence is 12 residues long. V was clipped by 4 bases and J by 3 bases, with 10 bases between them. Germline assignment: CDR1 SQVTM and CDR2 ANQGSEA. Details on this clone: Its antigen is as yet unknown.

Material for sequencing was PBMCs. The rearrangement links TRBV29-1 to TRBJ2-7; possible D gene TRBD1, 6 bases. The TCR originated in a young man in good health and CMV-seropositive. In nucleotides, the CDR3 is TGCAGCGTTGTGGGGACAAACTACGAGCAGTACTTC. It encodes CSVVGTNYEQYF.